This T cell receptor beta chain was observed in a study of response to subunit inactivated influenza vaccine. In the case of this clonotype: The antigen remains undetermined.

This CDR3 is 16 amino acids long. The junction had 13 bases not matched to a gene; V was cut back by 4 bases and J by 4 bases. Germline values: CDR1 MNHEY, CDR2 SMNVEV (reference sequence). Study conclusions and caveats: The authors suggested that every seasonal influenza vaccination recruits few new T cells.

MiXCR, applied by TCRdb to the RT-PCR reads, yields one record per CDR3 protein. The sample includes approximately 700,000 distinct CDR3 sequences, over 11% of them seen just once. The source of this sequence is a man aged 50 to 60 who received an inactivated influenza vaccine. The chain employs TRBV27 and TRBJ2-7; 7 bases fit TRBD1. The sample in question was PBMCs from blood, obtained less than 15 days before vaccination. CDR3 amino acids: CASSSLFHRGGYEQYF. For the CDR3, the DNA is TGTGCCAGCAGTTCCCTCTTCCACAGGGGTGGGTACGAGCAGTACTTC.